Below are 10 T cell receptor beta chains sequenced from a single sample in a study of Tregs in tolerant kidney transplant recipients. The assay was immunoSEQ multiplex PCR, and TCRdb's table has in-frame clones only and misses some. Of 75,000 to 95,000 clones in the sample, more than 80% were seen once. Material for sequencing was CD8+ T cells from blood. The receptors originated from a human donor in good health.

The chain combines TRBV7-9 with TRBJ1-1; D is uncertain. The V gene lost 1 base and the J gene lost 11 bases, with 11 bases spanning the gap. Germline V gene lookup returns CDR1 SEHNR and CDR2 FQNEAQ (reference sequence). The CDR3 sequence is 12 residues long. CDR3 DNA sequence: TGTGCCAGCAGCTTAGGCGGCAGCGAGGCTTTCTTT. Encoded protein: CASSLGGSEAFF.

In DNA, the CDR3 is TGCAGCGTGACTACGGACAGCTCTGGAAACACCATATATTTT. Protein product: CSVTTDSSGNTIYF. The V call is TRBV29-1, the J call TRBJ1-3; TRBD1 is a possible D gene (6 bases). Germline assignment: CDR1 SQVTM and CDR2 ANQGSEA. The CDR3 contains 14 residues. V was cut by 6 bases and J by 0 bases, with 12 bases left in between.

The J gene is TRBJ2-7, the V gene TRBV7-9; D tentatively reads TRBD1 or TRBD2 (6 bases each). V lost 7 bases to trimming and J lost 2 bases, with 15 bases between them. Looked up from germline, CDR1 is SEHNR and CDR2 is FQNEAQ (reference sequence). There are 14 residues in the CDR3. CDR3 DNA: TGTGCCAGCATCGTAGGGGGGCCTCCCTACGAGCAGTACTTC. This translates into CASIVGGPPYEQYF.

The gene calls are TRBV6-5 and TRBJ2-7; the match to TRBD1 covers 9 bases. V shed 4 bases, J shed 4 bases, and the junction held 8 bases outside the gene matches. The germline gives CDR1 MNHEY, CDR2 SVGAGI. The CDR3 runs to 15 residues. For the CDR3, the DNA is TGTGCCAGCAGTTGGCCAGGGACAGGGATATACGAGCAGTACTTC. Amino acid sequence: CASSWPGTGIYEQYF.

The rearrangement links TRBV4-3 to TRBJ2-7; perhaps TRBD2 as D (5 bases). Germline assignment: CDR1 LGHNA and CDR2 YSLEER. This CDR3 region has 11 residues. Trimming cost V 6 bases and J 4 bases, with 7 bases left between them. The chain's CDR3 is CASSGGYEQYF. CDR3 DNA: TGCGCCAGCAGTGGCGGGTACGAGCAGTACTTC.

The chain recombines TRBV15 with TRBJ2-1, with 10 bases that match TRBD2. Unmatched junction bases numbered 8, after V lost 3 bases and J lost 0 bases. The CDR3 length is 18 residues. Germline CDR1 and CDR2: LNHNV and YYDKDF (reference sequence). The CDR3 bases are TGTGCCACCAGCAGGCAGACTAGCGGGTCTAGCTCCTACAATGAGCAGTTCTTC. This translates into CATSRQTSGSSSYNEQFF.

This sequence joins TRBV2 and TRBJ2-7; 8 bases fit TRBD2. J was trimmed by 5 bases and V by 2 bases; bases with no gene match: 5. CDR3 length equals 14 residues. CDR1 and CDR2 (germline): SNHLY, FYNNEI. For the CDR3, the DNA is TGTGCCAGCAGTGAACGAGGACTAGCCCACGAGCAGTACTTC. This sequence encodes CASSERGLAHEQYF.

The chain has TRBV5-4 and TRBJ1-2; 9 nucleotides line up with TRBD1. This CDR3 region has 15 residues. Germline V gene data show CDR1 as SGHNT and CDR2 as YYREEE (reference sequence). The V and J ends lost 5 bases and 3 bases, in that order; junction bases with no gene match: 8. CDR3 region: CASRDPGQGDYGYTF. For the CDR3, the DNA is TGTGCCAGCAGGGACCCGGGACAGGGAGACTATGGCTACACCTTC.

This chain uses TRBV10-2 with TRBJ2-7, with a weak D call TRBD1 (5 bases). This CDR3 is built from 17 residues. Trimming removed 4 bases at V and 0 bases at J, with 19 bases between. Per germline, CDR1 WSHSY and CDR2 SAAADI. The CDR3 DNA sequence: TGCGCCAGCAGTGCCCAGGGTTCCTCTCCGAGCTCCTACGAGCAGTACTTC. Its protein product is CASSAQGSSPSSYEQYF.

The rearrangement uses TRBV19 and TRBJ2-1, with 12 bases fitting TRBD2. CDR3 size: 15 residues. Trimming at V came to 6 bases and at J to 3 bases, leaving 3 bases not matched to a gene. Germline V lookup: CDR1 LNHDA, CDR2 SQIVND (reference sequence). The CDR3 DNA reads as TGTGCCAGTAGCGGACTAGCGGGGTTCTACAATGAGCAGTTCTTC. Its protein is CASSGLAGFYNEQFF.